This TCR beta chain was profiled in a study of blood T cell repertoires in COVID-19. In the study's own analysis: By means of reference gene primer amplification, nucleated cell counts were estimated. TCRdb keeps only in-frame clones here, not all; method: immunoSEQ multiplex PCR. From that table come the V and J calls and clone size; the DNA was used to work out D and trimming. The table shows about 250,000 clones, with about 80% occurring only once. This clone came up once. V gave up 2 bases and J gave up 5 bases, with 13 bases separating them. This CDR3 contains 14 residues. Germline values: CDR1 SGHRS, CDR2 YFSETQ.

The sequencing input was peripheral blood. The sequence derives from a woman aged 80 or over with acute or convalescent COVID-19. The genes are TRBV5-1 and TRBJ2-5; a possible D gene is TRBD2 (6 bases). CDR3 sequence reads: CASSLGGVDETQYF. CDR3 nucleotide sequence: TGCGCCAGCAGCTTAGGAGGGGTTGACGAGACCCAGTACTTC.